One sample yielded the 16 T cell receptor beta chains listed below, sequenced in a study of T cells in Graves' hyperthyroidism and ophthalmopathy. Amplification of TCR beta CDR3 regions was performed using RNA transcripts as template. The HTBI primer set was used in a first-round RT-PCR of the TCR CDR3. TCRdb reprocessed the multiplex PCR reads via MiXCR and lists one record per CDR3 protein. Of nearly 600,000 distinct CDR3 sequences in the sample, 14% were seen once. The sample consisted of blood. The receptors shown here come from a young woman with Graves' ophthalmopathy.

This clonotype was seen repeatedly, ten times or more. The V gene is TRBV5-5, the J gene TRBJ1-5, with 11 bases matching TRBD1. V trimming: 3 bases; J trimming: 6 bases; junction bases outside the gene matches: 5. There are 15 residues in the CDR3. Looked up from germline, CDR1 is SGHKS and CDR2 is YYEKEE (reference sequence). The CDR3 DNA follows: TGTGCCAGCAGCTCGGACAGGGGGCGAGGTCAGCCCCAGCATTTT. It codes for CASSSDRGRGQPQHF.

This clonotype was counted many times. V and J are TRBV11-2 and TRBJ2-7; 8 bases map to TRBD1. The CDR3 length is 14 residues. The germline V gene encodes CDR1 SGHAT and CDR2 FQNNGV. The V and J ends lost 6 bases and 4 bases, in that order; junction bases with no gene match: 8. CDR3 loop: CASRVTGVVYEQYF. The CDR3 DNA follows: TGTGCCAGCAGGGTGACAGGGGTTGTATACGAGCAGTACTTC.

A note on this clonotype: Just one base apart from a much larger clone, this may be a read error. The chain is built from TRBV2 and TRBJ2-3; perhaps D is TRBD1 or TRBD2 (6 bases each). V lost 10 bases and J 4 bases, leaving 12 bases between the germline ends. CDR3 length equals 12 residues. From germline, CDR1 is SNHLY and CDR2 FYNNEI. The CDR3 DNA sequence: TGTGCCAACAGGGAGGACCCAGATACGCAGTATTTT. Amino acid sequence: CANREDPDTQYF.

This clonotype has a count of ten or more. The V gene is TRBV6-2 or TRBV6-3, the J gene TRBJ2-4; D is uncertain. Germline V gene sequence: CDR1 MNHEY, CDR2 SVGEGT. V was shortened by 6 bases and J by 0 bases, with 18 bases between the two germline ends. The CDR3 contains 17 residues. Here the CDR3 reads CASRHDRKARAKNIQYF. CDR3 DNA sequence: TGTGCCAGCAGGCACGACCGAAAGGCGAGAGCCAAAAACATTCAGTACTTC.

For this clonotype: This sequence may be a read error, since a much larger clone differs from it by one base. V gene TRBV27 combines with J gene TRBJ2-5, with TRBD1 matching over 7 bases. Looked up from germline, CDR1 is MNHEY and CDR2 is SMNVEV (reference sequence). J gave up 5 bases and V 2 bases, and 8 bases lay outside the gene matches. The CDR3 extends over 15 amino acids. This chain's CDR3 is CASSLPQGSRETQYF. The CDR3 nucleotides are TGTGCCAGCAGTTTACCACAGGGGTCAAGGGAGACCCAGTACTTC.

This clonotype was observed many times. The rearrangement links TRBV20-1 to TRBJ1-4, with a weak D call TRBD1 (6 bases). Between the trimmed V and J ends, which lost 0 bases and 7 bases, there was a span of 12 bases. Germline V gene data show CDR1 as DFQATT and CDR2 as SNEGSKA (reference sequence). The CDR3 spans 14 residues. CDR3 sequence reads: CSARDTGTAEKLFF. The CDR3 DNA reads as TGCAGTGCTAGAGATACAGGGACGGCTGAAAAACTGTTTTTT.

This clonotype was recorded many times. This CDR3 is CASSSGTSEAGQYF. DNA for the CDR3: TGTGCCAGCAGCTCCGGGACTAGCGAGGCGGGGCAGTACTTC. This chain uses TRBV7-2 with TRBJ2-7; TRBD2 matches at 10 bases. V shed 4 bases, J shed 9 bases, and the junction held 9 bases outside the gene matches. Germline V gene data show CDR1 as SGHTA and CDR2 as FQGNSA. This CDR3 is 14 amino acids long.

The CDR3 spells CSAKGRGGGDEQFF. The CDR3 bases are TGCAGTGCTAAAGGGAGGGGCGGGGGCGATGAGCAGTTCTTC. This chain uses TRBV20-1 with TRBJ2-1, with D tentatively TRBD2 (7 bases). The germline gives CDR1 DFQATT, CDR2 SNEGSKA (reference sequence). The germline V and J ends were trimmed by 4 bases and 8 bases, with 18 bases remaining between them. This CDR3 region has 14 residues.

This clonotype was detected once. The V gene is TRBV18, the J gene TRBJ2-5, with D possibly called TRBD1 or TRBD2 (5 bases each). Germline lookup yields CDR1 KGHSH and CDR2 LQKENI. V lost 5 bases and J 5 bases, leaving 12 bases between the germline ends. This CDR3 spans 13 amino acids. DNA for the CDR3: TGTGCCAGCTCAAACGGGGCAGAGGAGACCCAGTACTTC. It is translated as CASSNGAEETQYF.

The sample holds many counts of this clonotype. The chain recombines TRBV7-2 with TRBJ1-1, with 12 bases fitting TRBD1. Germline values: CDR1 SGHTA, CDR2 FQGNSA. Trimming took 4 bases from V and 6 from J; bases not matched to a gene: 12. The CDR3 extends over 17 amino acids. Written as DNA, the CDR3 is TGTGCCAGCAGCTCCCCCGGGGACAGGGGGCATATCTCTGAAGCTTTCTTT. Protein product: CASSSPGDRGHISEAFF. The complete variable domain, with remaining parts taken from reference TRBV7-2 and TRBJ1-1, reads GAGVSQSPSNKVTEKGKDVELRCDPISGHTALYWYRQSLGQGLEFLIYFQGNSAPDKSGLPSDRFSAERTGGSVSTLTIQRTQQEDSAVYLCASSSPGDRGHISEAFFGQGTRLTVV.

This clonotype was detected only once. V and J are TRBV24-1 and TRBJ2-3; TRBD2 aligns across 10 bases. This CDR3 comprises 17 residues. Germline trimming cut 9 bases from V and 2 bases from J; bases unmatched to any gene: 13. The germline V gene has CDR1 KGHDR and CDR2 SFDVKD. The CDR3 sequence: CATWITSGTTITDTQYF. CDR3 nucleotides: TGTGCCACCTGGATAACTAGCGGGACTACAATCACAGATACGCAGTATTTT.

The V call is TRBV30, the J call TRBJ2-5, with TRBD1 identical over 8 bases. With V trimmed by 5 bases and J by 1 base, 6 bases remained unmatched. The CDR3 loop spans 14 amino acids. Germline CDR1 and CDR2: GTSNPN and SVGIG (reference sequence). CDR3 amino acids: CAWAGTGRQETQYF. CDR3 nucleotides: TGTGCCTGGGCGGGGACAGGACGCCAAGAGACCCAGTACTTC.

This clonotype showed up many times. The chain couples TRBV11-2 to TRBJ2-5; either TRBD1 or TRBD2 may fit D (5 bases each). Trimming took off 5 bases at V and 5 bases at J, with 12 bases between the two ends. Germline values: CDR1 SGHAT, CDR2 FQNNGV. The CDR3 has 13 residues. CDR3 DNA sequence: TGTGCCAGCAGCCCGGCCAGGGAGGAGACCCAGTACTTC. It translates to CASSPAREETQYF.

The genes are TRBV7-2 and TRBJ2-1, with 10 bases identical to TRBD2. CDR1 and CDR2 (germline): SGHTA, FQGNSA. V dropped 5 bases and J dropped 5; count of bases not matched to a gene: 12. The CDR3 totals 17 residues. In DNA form, the CDR3 reads TGTGCCAGCAGCCCGATTCCGGGACTAGCGCCAGACAATGAGCAGTTCTTC. It is translated as CASSPIPGLAPDNEQFF.

This clonotype was counted ten times or more. The chain couples TRBV2 to TRBJ2-4; 8 nucleotides line up with TRBD1. V gave up 4 bases and J gave up 7 bases; unmatched junction bases: 3. CDR1 SNHLY and CDR2 FYNNEI come from the germline V gene. The CDR3 length is 13 residues. The CDR3 bases are TGTGCCAGCAGTGTTGACAGGGGCAACATTCAGTACTTC. Translation gives CASSVDRGNIQYF.

The CDR3 loop is CASGWGRGQTGELFF. The CDR3 DNA follows: TGTGCCAGCGGCTGGGGGAGGGGGCAAACCGGGGAGCTGTTTTTT. The V call is TRBV9, the J call TRBJ2-2, with D possibly being TRBD1 or TRBD2 (7 bases each). V was clipped by 7 bases and J by 5 bases, with 18 bases between them. CDR3 size: 15 residues. Germline V gene data show CDR1 as SGDLS and CDR2 as YYNGEE.